The rows below give T cell receptor beta chains drawn from one sample of a study of shared clonotypes between healthy human individuals. The method was immunoSEQ multiplex PCR; TCRdb's version includes in-frame clones alone and lacks a portion of them. The profile shows 2 million to 2.5 million clones, around 90% of them singletons. Sequencing was carried out using naive CD4+ T cells from PBMCs. These receptors came from a man aged 18-30 years in good health. Some clones in this sample may be carry-over from other donors' samples. CDR3s include the opening cysteine and the closing phenylalanine or tryptophan. Fields, in order: clone size, J gene, V gene, D gene, CDR3 protein, CDR3 DNA. D genes are given only for firm matches. Expanded clones are given a class, and other clones once, few, many or no size at all.

once TRBJ2-1 TRBV9 TRBD2 CASSAWDYPGSYNEQFF TGTGCCAGCAGCGCGTGGGACTATCCCGGCTCCTACAATGAGCAGTTCTTC
NA TRBJ1-4 TRBV6-5 TRBD1 CASGTGPEKLFF TGTGCCAGCGGGACAGGCCCGGAAAAACTGTTTTTT
few TRBJ1-2 TRBV9 NA CASSVDMDLNYGYTF TGTGCCAGCAGCGTAGATATGGACCTTAACTATGGCTACACCTTC
NA TRBJ2-1 TRBV25-1 TRBD2 CASRRDYYNEQFF TGTGCCAGCCGACGGGACTACTACAATGAGCAGTTCTTC
once TRBJ2-1 TRBV5-1 NA CASSAGLHNEQFF TGCGCCAGCAGCGCGGGACTGCACAATGAGCAGTTCTTC
NA TRBJ2-5 TRBV5-4 NA CASSFGGTGRETQYF TGTGCCAGCAGCTTCGGGGGAACGGGTAGGGAGACCCAGTACTTC
once TRBJ1-2 TRBV5-4 NA CASSLGGITSYGYTF TGTGCCAGCAGCTTGGGCGGTATAACTAGCTATGGCTACACCTTC
NA TRBJ2-2 TRBV28 NA CASSPTKSTGELFF TGTGCCAGCAGCCCCACGAAGAGCACCGGGGAGCTGTTTTTT
NA TRBJ2-3 TRBV9 TRBD1 CASSARGNQGATDTQYF TGTGCCAGCAGCGCCAGGGGGAACCAGGGGGCAACAGATACGCAGTATTTT
few TRBJ1-4 TRBV5-4 NA CASSLRATNEKLFF TGTGCCAGCAGCTTGAGAGCAACTAATGAAAAACTGTTTTTT
NA TRBJ2-3 TRBV9 TRBD2 CASSATPGLAAPDTQYF TGTGCCAGCAGCGCTACTCCGGGACTAGCAGCCCCAGATACGCAGTATTTT
NA TRBJ2-7 TRBV7-6 TRBD2 CASSSRYQRESYEQYF TGTGCCAGCAGCTCAAGGTATCAGCGGGAGTCTTACGAGCAGTACTTC
once TRBJ1-4 TRBV6-5 NA CASSYSAGGGEKLFF TGTGCCAGCAGTTACTCAGCGGGGGGGGGTGAAAAACTGTTTTTT
NA TRBJ2-6 TRBV7-3 TRBD1 CASSLRGAGQGGSGANVLTF TGTGCCAGCAGCTTAAGGGGTGCGGGACAGGGAGGGAGTGGGGCCAACGTCCTGACTTTC
NA TRBJ1-5 TRBV18 NA CASSPGEGRGQPQHF TGTGCCAGCTCACCGGGGGAGGGTCGTGGACAGCCCCAGCATTTT
NA TRBJ1-5 TRBV30 NA CAWSGWGRNQPQHF TGTGCCTGGAGTGGATGGGGGCGGAATCAGCCCCAGCATTTT
NA TRBJ2-1 TRBV5-1 TRBD1 CASSLDGQGSYRSYNEQFF TGCGCCAGCAGCTTGGACGGACAGGGGTCGTATAGGTCCTACAATGAGCAGTTCTTC
NA TRBJ2-1 TRBV6-4 TRBD2 CASSEQGLAGYNEQFF TGTGCCAGCAGTGAACAGGGACTAGCGGGCTACAATGAGCAGTTCTTC
once TRBJ2-1 TRBV10-3 NA CAISVINEQFF TGTGCCATCAGTGTTATCAATGAGCAGTTCTTC
NA TRBJ1-3 TRBV7-2 TRBD1 CASSQPTGAGNTIYF TGTGCCAGCAGCCAACCTACAGGGGCTGGAAACACCATATATTTT
NA TRBJ1-4 TRBV28 NA CASSWGGATNEKLFF TGTGCCAGCAGTTGGGGGGGGGCAACTAATGAAAAACTGTTTTTT
NA TRBJ2-7 TRBV7-2 NA CASSPRYDEQYF TGTGCCAGCAGCCCACGGTATGACGAGCAGTACTTC
NA TRBJ2-3 TRBV7-9 NA CASGRGRTSTDTQYF TGTGCCAGCGGGCGGGGCAGAACTAGCACAGATACGCAGTATTTT
NA TRBJ2-5 TRBV5-1 NA CASRSQGAGETQYF TGCGCCAGCAGATCCCAGGGAGCGGGTGAGACCCAGTACTTC
NA TRBJ2-1 TRBV5-1 TRBD2 CASSTRTSGTYNEQFF TGCGCCAGCAGCACCCGGACTAGCGGGACTTACAATGAGCAGTTCTTC
NA TRBJ1-2 TRBV29-1 NA CSVDEGWAYTF TGCAGCGTTGATGAGGGGTGGGCCTACACCTTC
NA TRBJ2-7 TRBV9 NA CASRVPGRGVSYEQYF TGTGCCAGCAGGGTACCGGGCAGGGGCGTCTCCTACGAGCAGTACTTC
NA TRBJ2-6 TRBV28 NA CASSPMTGLSGANVLTF TGTGCCAGCAGTCCGATGACGGGGTTGTCTGGGGCCAACGTCCTGACTTTC
NA TRBJ2-6 TRBV29-1 NA CSVEGISGANVLTF TGCAGCGTTGAAGGTATCTCTGGGGCCAACGTCCTGACTTTC
once TRBJ1-1 TRBV28 TRBD1 CASSIGGQGTTEAFF TGTGCCAGCAGCATTGGGGGACAGGGGACCACTGAAGCTTTCTTT
NA TRBJ2-1 TRBV5-1 TRBD2 CASSLELAGGGNEQFF TGCGCCAGCAGCTTGGAACTAGCGGGAGGGGGGAATGAGCAGTTCTTC
NA TRBJ2-3 TRBV7-8 NA CASGSLEVTGRTDTQYF TGTGCCAGCGGATCCTTAGAGGTGACAGGACGCACAGATACGCAGTATTTT
once TRBJ2-5 TRBV6-1 NA CASSLGTSVETQYF TGTGCCAGCAGCCTCGGGACATCAGTAGAGACCCAGTACTTC